This T cell receptor delta chain was found in a study of gamma-delta chains in newborns, infants, children. About the research overall: Polyclonal expansion of innate γδ T cells after birth follows microbial exposure.

TCRdb made new clone calls on the reads using CATT. The sample records fewer than 13,000 delta-chain clones, approximately 9.5% being singletons. A few counts support this clone. At one end, the junction sequence differs from germline, possibly due to a read error. Other nucleotide sequences from this sample produce the same CDR3. This clonotype was obtained from a child who was a newborn, infant or young child, either healthy, febrile or measles-vaccinated (not recorded which). Material for sequencing was blood.

CDR3 protein: CALGELTLHPWGFEGDKLIF. The DNA for the CDR3 is TGTGCCCTTGGGGAACTAACGCTACACCCCTGGGGATTCGAGGGCGATAAACTCATCTTT. V is TRDV1 and J is TRDJ1, with a possible D match to TRDD3 (6 bases). This CDR3 is 20 amino acids long. Germline CDR1 and CDR2: TSWWSYY and QGS.